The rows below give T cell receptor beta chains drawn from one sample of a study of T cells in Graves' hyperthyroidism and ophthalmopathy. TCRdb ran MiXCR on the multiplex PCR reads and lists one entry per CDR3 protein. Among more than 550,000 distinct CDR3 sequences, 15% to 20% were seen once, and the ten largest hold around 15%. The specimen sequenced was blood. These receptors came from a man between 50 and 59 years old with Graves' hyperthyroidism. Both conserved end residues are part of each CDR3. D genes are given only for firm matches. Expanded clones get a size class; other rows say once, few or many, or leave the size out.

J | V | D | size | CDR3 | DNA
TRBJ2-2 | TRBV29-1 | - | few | CSVVPLYSGELFF | TGCAGCGTCGTGCCTCTTTACTCCGGGGAGCTGTTTTTT
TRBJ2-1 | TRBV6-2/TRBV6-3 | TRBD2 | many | CASSFRTSPDEQFF | TGTGCCAGCAGTTTCCGGACTAGCCCCGATGAGCAGTTCTTC
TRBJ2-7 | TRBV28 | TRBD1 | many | CASSSWDRDYEQYF | TGTGCCAGCAGTTCCTGGGACAGGGACTACGAGCAGTACTTC
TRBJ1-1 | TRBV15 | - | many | CATRVSRNTEAFF | TGTGCCACCAGGGTCAGCAGGAACACTGAAGCTTTCTTT
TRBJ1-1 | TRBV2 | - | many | CARLLDSEAFF | TGTGCCAGATTGTTAGATTCTGAAGCTTTCTTT
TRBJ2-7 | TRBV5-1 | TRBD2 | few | CASSLGRGRVHEQYF | TGCGCCAGCAGCTTGGGGCGCGGGAGGGTCCACGAGCAGTACTTC
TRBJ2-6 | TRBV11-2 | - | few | CASRGIRGGHSGANVLTF | TGTGCCAGCAGAGGAATCAGGGGCGGGCACTCTGGGGCCAACGTCCTGACTTTC
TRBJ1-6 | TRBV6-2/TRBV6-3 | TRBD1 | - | CASSYSRRTGNSPLHF | TGTGCCAGCAGTTACTCGAGAAGGACAGGAAATTCACCCCTCCACTTT
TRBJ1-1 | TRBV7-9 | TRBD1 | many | CASSYWTGGAGTEAFF | TGTGCCAGCAGCTACTGGACAGGGGGCGCGGGCACTGAAGCTTTCTTT
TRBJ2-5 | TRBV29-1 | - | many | CSVVRAEQETQYF | TGCAGCGTTGTGCGAGCAGAACAAGAGACCCAGTACTTC
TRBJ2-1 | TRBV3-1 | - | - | CASSQERVLDNEQFF | TGTGCCAGCAGCCAAGAACGCGTACTAGACAATGAGCAGTTCTTC
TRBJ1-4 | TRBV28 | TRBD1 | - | CASRGSRDSDNEKLFF | TGTGCCAGCAGGGGAAGCCGGGACAGCGATAATGAAAAACTGTTTTTT
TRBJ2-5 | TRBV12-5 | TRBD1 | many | CASGLGTGQQETQYF | TGTGCTAGTGGTCTTGGGACAGGGCAACAAGAGACCCAGTACTTC
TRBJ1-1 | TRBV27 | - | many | CASSLGVAGSEAFF | TGTGCCAGCAGTTTAGGAGTAGCGGGGAGTGAAGCTTTCTTT
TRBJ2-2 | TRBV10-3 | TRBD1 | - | CAISEPPRGPESYTGELFF | TGTGCCATCAGTGAGCCCCCGAGGGGGCCGGAAAGTTACACCGGGGAGCTGTTTTTT
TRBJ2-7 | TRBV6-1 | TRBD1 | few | CASSSSGTGVPYEQYF | TGTGCCAGCAGCTCAAGCGGGACAGGGGTCCCCTACGAGCAGTACTTC
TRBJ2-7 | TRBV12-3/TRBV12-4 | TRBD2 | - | CASSLRTVPGLAGGPAKHEQYF | TGTGCCAGCAGTTTAAGAACAGTCCCCGGACTAGCGGGGGGGCCAGCAAAACACGAGCAGTACTTC
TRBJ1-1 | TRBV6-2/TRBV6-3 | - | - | CASTTGTPTTEAFF | TGTGCCAGCACGACCGGGACCCCTACAACTGAAGCTTTCTTT
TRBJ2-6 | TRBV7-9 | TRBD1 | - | CASSFRDSVSSGANVLTF | TGTGCCAGCAGCTTCCGGGACAGTGTATCCTCTGGGGCCAACGTCCTGACTTTC
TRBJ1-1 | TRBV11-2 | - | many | CASSRQANSNTEAFF | TGTGCCTCGTCAAGGCAGGCAAACTCGAACACTGAAGCTTTCTTT
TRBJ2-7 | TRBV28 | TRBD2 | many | CASIPGGTDYEQYF | TGTGCCAGCATCCCGGGAGGCACCGACTACGAGCAGTACTTC
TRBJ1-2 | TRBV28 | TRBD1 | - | CASSLAGQGLGDYTF | TGTGCCAGCAGTTTAGCCGGACAGGGGCTTGGTGACTACACCTTC
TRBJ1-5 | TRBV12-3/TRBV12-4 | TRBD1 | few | CASTSDRSYSNQPQHF | TGTGCCAGCACTTCGGACAGGTCATATAGCAATCAGCCCCAGCATTTT
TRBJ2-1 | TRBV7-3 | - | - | CASSPGGGIEEEMFF | TGTGCCAGCAGCCCTGGTGGGGGCATCGAAGAGGAGATGTTCTTC
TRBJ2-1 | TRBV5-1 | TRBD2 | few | CASSGGSGRAIDEQFF | TGCGCCAGCAGCGGGGGTAGCGGGAGGGCCATCGATGAGCAGTTCTTC
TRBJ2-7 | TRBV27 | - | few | CASSLAGPAYEQYF | TGTGCCAGCAGTTTAGCAGGGCCGGCCTACGAGCAGTACTTC
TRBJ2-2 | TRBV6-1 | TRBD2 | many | CASSPGTSGSLNTGELFF | TGTGCCAGCAGTCCCGGGACTAGCGGGAGCCTTAACACCGGGGAGCTGTTTTTT
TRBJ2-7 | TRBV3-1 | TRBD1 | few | CASSQHQDRESYEQYF | TGTGCCAGCAGCCAACACCAGGACAGGGAATCCTACGAGCAGTACTTC
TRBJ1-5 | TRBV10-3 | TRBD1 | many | CAISESGQSNQPQHF | TGTGCCATCAGTGAGTCGGGACAGAGCAATCAGCCCCAGCATTTT
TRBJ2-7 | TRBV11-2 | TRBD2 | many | CASSYVREGMREQYF | TGTGCCAGCAGCTACGTGCGGGAGGGAATGAGGGAACAGTACTTC
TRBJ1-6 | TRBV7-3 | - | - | CASSFDYYSPLHF | TGTGCCAGCAGCTTTGACTACTATTCACCCCTCCACTTT
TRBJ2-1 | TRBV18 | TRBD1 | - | CASSSLDREIYNEQFF | TGTGCCAGCTCATCCCTAGACAGGGAGATCTACAATGAGCAGTTCTTC
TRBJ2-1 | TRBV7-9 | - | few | CASSRTYEYNEQFF | TGTGCCAGCAGCCGGACTTACGAGTACAATGAGCAGTTCTTC
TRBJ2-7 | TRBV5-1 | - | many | CASSLVIGTTVYEQYF | TGCGCCAGCAGCTTGGTTATCGGGACGACGGTCTACGAGCAGTACTTC
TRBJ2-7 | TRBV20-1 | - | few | CSARPRRDPRHEQYF | TGCAGTGCTAGACCTAGGAGGGACCCGAGGCACGAGCAGTACTTC
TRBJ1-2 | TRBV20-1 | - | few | CSATKLEATEFIYGYTF | TGCAGTGCTACTAAACTAGAAGCGACAGAGTTCATCTATGGCTACACCTTC
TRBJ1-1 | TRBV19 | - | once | CASSMSVTGEAFF | TGTGCCAGTAGTATGTCCGTAACGGGTGAAGCTTTCTTT
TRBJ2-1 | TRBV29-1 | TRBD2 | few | CSVGLAGGRNEQFF | TGCAGCGTAGGACTAGCGGGAGGAAGGAATGAGCAGTTCTTC
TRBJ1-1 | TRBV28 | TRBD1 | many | CASRTIQGSPSGEAFF | TGTGCCAGCAGAACCATACAGGGGTCACCGTCTGGTGAAGCTTTCTTT
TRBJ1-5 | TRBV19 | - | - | CASSIQSTRNQPQHF | TGTGCCAGTAGTATACAGTCAACTAGAAATCAGCCCCAGCATTTT
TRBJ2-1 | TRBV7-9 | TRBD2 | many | CASSPPPSGSRHEQFF | TGTGCCAGCAGCCCACCGCCCAGCGGGAGTCGGCATGAGCAGTTCTTC
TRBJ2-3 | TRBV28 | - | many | CASKDGGTDTQYF | TGTGCCAGCAAGGACGGAGGCACAGATACGCAGTATTTT
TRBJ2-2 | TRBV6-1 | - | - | CAIMAGTGELFF | TGTGCCATTATGGCGGGGACCGGGGAGCTGTTTTTT
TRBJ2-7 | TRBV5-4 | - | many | CASSLLHKREQYF | TGTGCCAGCAGCTTGCTTCACAAGAGGGAGCAGTACTTC
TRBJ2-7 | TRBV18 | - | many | CASSPLAYEQYF | TGTGCCAGCTCACCACTAGCCTACGAGCAGTACTTC
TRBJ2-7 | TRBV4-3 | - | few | CASSHQWEIGEQYF | TGCGCCAGCAGCCACCAATGGGAGATCGGTGAGCAGTACTTC
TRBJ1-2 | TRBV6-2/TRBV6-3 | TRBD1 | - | CASSKGQTSYGYTF | TGTGCCAGCAGCAAGGGACAGACATCCTATGGCTACACCTTC
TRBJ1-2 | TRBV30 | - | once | CAWLPPHNYGYTF | TGTGCCTGGCTCCCACCGCATAACTATGGCTACACCTTC
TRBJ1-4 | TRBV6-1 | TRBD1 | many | CASSPRQGRNEKLFF | TGTGCCAGCAGTCCCCGACAGGGGCGGAATGAAAAACTGTTTTTT
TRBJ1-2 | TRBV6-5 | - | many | CASSYRGGTNYGYTF | TGTGCCAGCAGTTACCGAGGGGGAACTAACTATGGCTACACCTTC
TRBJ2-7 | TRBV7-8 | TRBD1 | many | CASRSDRVSSYEQYF | TGTGCCAGCAGGTCAGACAGGGTAAGCTCCTACGAGCAGTACTTC
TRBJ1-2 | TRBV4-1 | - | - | CASSQTGTAVNYGYTF | TGCGCCAGCAGCCAGACCGGGACCGCGGTGAACTATGGCTACACCTTC
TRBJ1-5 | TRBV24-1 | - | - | CATSEPLGSQHF | TGTGCCACCAGTGAACCCCTTGGGTCCCAGCATTTT
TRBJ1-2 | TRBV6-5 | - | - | CAGSYYNNYGYTF | TGTGCCGGCAGTTACTATAACAACTATGGCTACACCTTC
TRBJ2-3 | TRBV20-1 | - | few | CSAGIGGGRRTDTQYF | TGCAGCGCTGGGATCGGAGGGGGGCGAAGGACAGATACGCAGTATTTT
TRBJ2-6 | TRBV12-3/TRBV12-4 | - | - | CASSHSSGANVLTF | TGTGCCAGCAGTCACTCCTCTGGGGCCAACGTCCTGACTTTC
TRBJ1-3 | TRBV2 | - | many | CASSLFSVGNTIYF | TGTGCCAGCAGTCTATTCTCCGTTGGAAACACCATATATTTT